A selection of T cell receptor beta chains follows, all from one sample in a study of blood T cell repertoires in COVID-19. Assay used: immunoSEQ multiplex PCR; TCRdb lists only in-frame clones, some missing. The sample has approximately 290,000 clones, 70% to 90% seen once. Material for sequencing was PBMCs or T cells enriched from blood (not recorded which). These receptors came from a woman aged 25-40 years who had recovered from COVID-19. Each CDR3 is given with its conserved first and last residue. The D gene is left open where the match is weak. Not every row has a clone size; where given, it reads once, few, many or a size class.

D gene: -; J gene: TRBJ1-6; clone size: -; V gene: TRBV5-1; CDR3 protein: CASSLAVRGSPLHF; CDR3 DNA: TGCGCCAGCAGCTTGGCCGTCAGGGGTTCACCCCTCCACTTT
D gene: -; J gene: TRBJ2-7; clone size: -; V gene: TRBV19; CDR3 protein: CASSIIGSSYEQYF; CDR3 DNA: TGTGCCAGTAGTATAATCGGGAGCTCCTACGAGCAGTACTTC
D gene: -; J gene: TRBJ1-1; clone size: -; V gene: TRBV2; CDR3 protein: CASRFGRDTGNTEAFF; CDR3 DNA: TGTGCTAGCAGGTTCGGCAGGGACACGGGAAACACTGAAGCTTTCTTT
D gene: -; J gene: TRBJ1-5; clone size: few; V gene: TRBV15; CDR3 protein: CATSRDYGGGNQPQHF; CDR3 DNA: TGTGCCACCAGCAGAGATTATGGGGGAGGGAATCAGCCCCAGCATTTT
D gene: TRBD1; J gene: TRBJ2-1; clone size: many; V gene: TRBV10-3; CDR3 protein: CAISETGGSYNEQFF; CDR3 DNA: TGTGCCATCAGTGAGACAGGGGGCTCCTACAATGAGCAGTTCTTC
D gene: TRBD1; J gene: TRBJ1-5; clone size: -; V gene: TRBV28; CDR3 protein: CASSPKRDRVQPQHF; CDR3 DNA: TGTGCCAGCAGCCCAAAAAGGGACAGGGTACAGCCCCAGCATTTT
D gene: TRBD1; J gene: TRBJ2-6; clone size: -; V gene: TRBV14; CDR3 protein: CASSLSGQRSSGANVLTF; CDR3 DNA: TGTGCCAGCAGCCTATCGGGACAGCGGTCCTCTGGGGCCAACGTCCTGACTTTC
D gene: -; J gene: TRBJ1-2; clone size: -; V gene: TRBV19; CDR3 protein: CASSITGNYGYTF; CDR3 DNA: TGTGCCAGTAGTATCACGGGGAACTATGGCTACACCTTC
D gene: -; J gene: TRBJ1-3; clone size: -; V gene: TRBV2; CDR3 protein: CASTGGFSSGNTIYF; CDR3 DNA: TGTGCCAGCACGGGGGGCTTTAGCTCTGGAAACACCATATATTTT
D gene: -; J gene: TRBJ1-1; clone size: once; V gene: TRBV10-1; CDR3 protein: CASSEYRQNTEAFF; CDR3 DNA: TGCGCCAGCAGTGAATACAGGCAGAACACTGAAGCTTTCTTT
D gene: -; J gene: TRBJ1-1; clone size: few; V gene: TRBV4-1; CDR3 protein: CASSQETSGVGAEAFF; CDR3 DNA: TGCGCCAGCAGCCAAGAAACGTCGGGAGTTGGCGCTGAAGCTTTCTTT
D gene: -; J gene: TRBJ1-4; clone size: -; V gene: TRBV19; CDR3 protein: CASSITARRGLNEKLFF; CDR3 DNA: TGTGCCAGTAGTATTACCGCCCGAAGGGGACTAAATGAAAAACTGTTTTTT
D gene: TRBD1; J gene: TRBJ1-5; clone size: few; V gene: TRBV7-8; CDR3 protein: CASSPQQGAVNQPQHF; CDR3 DNA: TGTGCCAGCAGCCCCCAACAGGGGGCTGTCAATCAGCCCCAGCATTTT
D gene: TRBD1; J gene: TRBJ1-4; clone size: -; V gene: TRBV5-1; CDR3 protein: CASRPGTGKEKLFF; CDR3 DNA: TGCGCCAGCAGGCCCGGGACAGGGAAGGAAAAACTGTTTTTT
D gene: -; J gene: TRBJ1-5; clone size: once; V gene: TRBV24-1; CDR3 protein: CATSDLDSPNQPQHF; CDR3 DNA: TGTGCCACCAGTGACCTTGACAGCCCCAATCAGCCCCAGCATTTT
D gene: TRBD1; J gene: TRBJ2-2; clone size: -; V gene: TRBV24-1; CDR3 protein: CATRETGVLGELFF; CDR3 DNA: TGTGCCACCAGAGAGACAGGGGTCCTCGGGGAGCTGTTTTTT
D gene: TRBD1; J gene: TRBJ2-1; clone size: -; V gene: TRBV19; CDR3 protein: CASSIGQGANEQFF; CDR3 DNA: TGTGCCAGTAGTATCGGACAGGGGGCCAATGAGCAGTTCTTC
D gene: TRBD1; J gene: TRBJ1-2; clone size: -; V gene: TRBV6-5; CDR3 protein: CASRSALGRGPGYTF; CDR3 DNA: TGTGCCAGCAGGTCCGCACTCGGCAGGGGGCCTGGCTACACCTTC
D gene: TRBD1; J gene: TRBJ2-1; clone size: -; V gene: TRBV19; CDR3 protein: CASTDRGRHEQFF; CDR3 DNA: TGTGCCAGTACCGACAGGGGCAGACATGAGCAGTTCTTC
D gene: -; J gene: TRBJ1-1; clone size: -; V gene: TRBV10-2; CDR3 protein: CASSGGSEAFF; CDR3 DNA: TGCGCCAGCAGCGGAGGGTCTGAAGCTTTCTTT
D gene: TRBD1; J gene: TRBJ1-2; clone size: -; V gene: TRBV29-1; CDR3 protein: CSVLQGDYGYTF; CDR3 DNA: TGCAGCGTACTCCAGGGGGACTATGGCTACACCTTC
D gene: TRBD1; J gene: TRBJ2-7; clone size: few; V gene: TRBV6-5; CDR3 protein: CASGGQLMGTYEQYF; CDR3 DNA: TGTGCCAGCGGGGGACAGCTCATGGGAACCTACGAGCAGTACTTC
D gene: -; J gene: TRBJ2-1; clone size: once; V gene: TRBV11-2; CDR3 protein: CASSLVGSQSGIPFF; CDR3 DNA: TGTGCCAGCAGCTTAGTAGGCTCCCAGTCCGGGATTCCGTTCTTC
D gene: -; J gene: TRBJ1-5; clone size: many; V gene: TRBV6-1; CDR3 protein: CASSEQGHQPQHF; CDR3 DNA: TGTGCCAGCAGTGAACAGGGTCATCAGCCCCAGCATTTT
D gene: TRBD1; J gene: TRBJ1-6; clone size: -; V gene: TRBV18; CDR3 protein: CASSPPGTGGLNSPLHF; CDR3 DNA: TGTGCCAGCTCACCACCAGGGACAGGGGGTCTAAATTCACCCCTCCACTTT
D gene: -; J gene: TRBJ2-7; clone size: -; V gene: TRBV2; CDR3 protein: CASMGMNRDVYEQYF; CDR3 DNA: TGTGCCAGCATGGGGATGAACAGGGATGTGTACGAGCAGTACTTC
D gene: TRBD1; J gene: TRBJ2-7; clone size: -; V gene: TRBV25-1; CDR3 protein: CASSVGTGTEQYF; CDR3 DNA: TGTGCCAGCAGTGTTGGGACAGGTACAGAGCAGTACTTC
D gene: -; J gene: TRBJ1-5; clone size: once; V gene: TRBV19; CDR3 protein: CASSIDEGGNQPQHF; CDR3 DNA: TGTGCCAGTAGTATAGATGAAGGGGGCAATCAGCCCCAGCATTTT
D gene: TRBD1; J gene: TRBJ2-1; clone size: few; V gene: TRBV19; CDR3 protein: CASRWDRGSREQFF; CDR3 DNA: TGTGCCAGTAGATGGGACAGGGGAAGTAGGGAGCAGTTCTTC
D gene: -; J gene: TRBJ2-1; clone size: -; V gene: TRBV9; CDR3 protein: CASSVNGGDYNEQFF; CDR3 DNA: TGTGCCAGCAGCGTAAATGGCGGGGACTACAATGAGCAGTTCTTC
D gene: -; J gene: TRBJ2-3; clone size: -; V gene: TRBV9; CDR3 protein: CASSADSFTDTQYF; CDR3 DNA: TGTGCCAGCAGCGCGGACAGTTTCACAGATACGCAGTATTTT
D gene: -; J gene: TRBJ1-1; clone size: -; V gene: TRBV21-1; CDR3 protein: CASDQDRNTEAFF; CDR3 DNA: TGTGCCAGCGACCAGGACAGGAACACTGAAGCTTTCTTT
D gene: -; J gene: TRBJ2-7; clone size: -; V gene: TRBV4-2; CDR3 protein: CASSQELGRGAAGEQYF; CDR3 DNA: TGTGCCAGCAGCCAAGAACTCGGCAGGGGGGCGGCTGGGGAGCAGTACTTC
D gene: -; J gene: TRBJ1-1; clone size: -; V gene: TRBV11-2; CDR3 protein: CAARRGLDTEAFF; CDR3 DNA: TGTGCCGCGAGGCGGGGTTTGGACACTGAAGCTTTCTTT
D gene: -; J gene: TRBJ1-5; clone size: -; V gene: TRBV6-5; CDR3 protein: CASSYGALTNQPQHF; CDR3 DNA: TGTGCCAGCAGTTACGGGGCCCTTACCAATCAGCCCCAGCATTTT
D gene: -; J gene: TRBJ2-1; clone size: -; V gene: TRBV6-4; CDR3 protein: CASSASAGTYNEQFF; CDR3 DNA: TGTGCCAGCAGTGCTAGCGCAGGGACCTACAATGAGCAGTTCTTC
D gene: -; J gene: TRBJ1-1; clone size: -; V gene: TRBV2; CDR3 protein: CASKQGWTEAFF; CDR3 DNA: TGTGCCAGCAAGCAGGGCTGGACTGAAGCTTTCTTT
D gene: TRBD2; J gene: TRBJ2-3; clone size: -; V gene: TRBV3-1/TRBV3-2; CDR3 protein: CASSPTSGGEITDTQYF; CDR3 DNA: TGTGCCAGCAGCCCGACTAGCGGGGGGGAAATAACAGATACGCAGTATTTT
D gene: TRBD1; J gene: TRBJ1-2; clone size: -; V gene: TRBV3-1/TRBV3-2; CDR3 protein: CASSQVPGQGHYGYTF; CDR3 DNA: TGTGCCAGCAGCCAAGTGCCGGGACAGGGCCACTATGGCTACACCTTC
D gene: -; J gene: TRBJ1-1; clone size: -; V gene: TRBV28; CDR3 protein: CASYVGTEAFF; CDR3 DNA: TGTGCCAGCTATGTCGGCACTGAAGCTTTCTTT
D gene: -; J gene: TRBJ1-2; clone size: -; V gene: TRBV10-3; CDR3 protein: CAISESTGMAYGYTF; CDR3 DNA: TGTGCCATCAGTGAGTCGACGGGAATGGCCTATGGCTACACCTTC
D gene: -; J gene: TRBJ2-3; clone size: -; V gene: TRBV10-1; CDR3 protein: CASSGLTPGRYF; CDR3 DNA: TGCGCCAGCAGCGGTCTAACTCCCGGGAGGTATTTT
D gene: TRBD1; J gene: TRBJ1-1; clone size: -; V gene: TRBV3-1/TRBV3-2; CDR3 protein: CASSRGQAATPLYTEAFF; CDR3 DNA: TGTGCCAGCAGCCGGGGACAGGCCGCTACCCCTCTGTACACTGAAGCTTTCTTT
D gene: -; J gene: TRBJ1-1; clone size: -; V gene: TRBV9; CDR3 protein: CASSVAQGLGIEAFF; CDR3 DNA: TGTGCCAGCAGCGTAGCTCAGGGGTTGGGCATTGAAGCTTTCTTT
D gene: -; J gene: TRBJ2-3; clone size: -; V gene: TRBV27; CDR3 protein: CASSFRSSPDTQYF; CDR3 DNA: TGTGCCAGCAGTTTTAGGAGCTCGCCAGATACGCAGTATTTT
D gene: -; J gene: TRBJ1-1; clone size: -; V gene: TRBV30; CDR3 protein: CAWSVLPGVNTEAFF; CDR3 DNA: TGTGCCTGGAGTGTACTTCCGGGGGTGAACACTGAAGCTTTCTTT
D gene: -; J gene: TRBJ1-1; clone size: -; V gene: TRBV5-1; CDR3 protein: CASSWQGTSTEAFF; CDR3 DNA: TGCGCCAGCAGCTGGCAGGGGACCAGCACTGAAGCTTTCTTT
D gene: -; J gene: TRBJ1-6; clone size: -; V gene: TRBV2; CDR3 protein: CASSDLPRSPLHF; CDR3 DNA: TGTGCCAGCAGTGACCTCCCGCGTTCACCCCTCCACTTT
D gene: -; J gene: TRBJ1-3; clone size: -; V gene: TRBV15; CDR3 protein: CATSRTTENTIYF; CDR3 DNA: TGTGCCACCAGCCGGACAACGGAAAACACCATATATTTT
D gene: TRBD1; J gene: TRBJ2-1; clone size: -; V gene: TRBV18; CDR3 protein: CASSPRQGDEQFF; CDR3 DNA: TGTGCCAGCTCACCCCGACAGGGCGATGAGCAGTTCTTC
D gene: TRBD1; J gene: TRBJ1-2; clone size: -; V gene: TRBV4-1; CDR3 protein: CASSPRTGYSNYGYTF; CDR3 DNA: TGCGCCAGCAGCCCTAGGACAGGTTACTCTAACTATGGCTACACCTTC
D gene: TRBD1; J gene: TRBJ1-2; clone size: -; V gene: TRBV4-2; CDR3 protein: CASSKGAGRGPSYGYTF; CDR3 DNA: TGTGCCAGCAGCAAGGGGGCAGGGAGAGGCCCGTCCTATGGCTACACCTTC
D gene: TRBD2; J gene: TRBJ2-1; clone size: -; V gene: TRBV5-4; CDR3 protein: CASLTGLAGNNEQFF; CDR3 DNA: TGTGCCAGCCTGACCGGACTAGCGGGGAACAATGAGCAGTTCTTC
D gene: TRBD1; J gene: TRBJ1-1; clone size: -; V gene: TRBV3-1/TRBV3-2; CDR3 protein: CASSQDGTENTEAFF; CDR3 DNA: TGTGCCAGCAGCCAAGATGGGACAGAGAACACTGAAGCTTTCTTT